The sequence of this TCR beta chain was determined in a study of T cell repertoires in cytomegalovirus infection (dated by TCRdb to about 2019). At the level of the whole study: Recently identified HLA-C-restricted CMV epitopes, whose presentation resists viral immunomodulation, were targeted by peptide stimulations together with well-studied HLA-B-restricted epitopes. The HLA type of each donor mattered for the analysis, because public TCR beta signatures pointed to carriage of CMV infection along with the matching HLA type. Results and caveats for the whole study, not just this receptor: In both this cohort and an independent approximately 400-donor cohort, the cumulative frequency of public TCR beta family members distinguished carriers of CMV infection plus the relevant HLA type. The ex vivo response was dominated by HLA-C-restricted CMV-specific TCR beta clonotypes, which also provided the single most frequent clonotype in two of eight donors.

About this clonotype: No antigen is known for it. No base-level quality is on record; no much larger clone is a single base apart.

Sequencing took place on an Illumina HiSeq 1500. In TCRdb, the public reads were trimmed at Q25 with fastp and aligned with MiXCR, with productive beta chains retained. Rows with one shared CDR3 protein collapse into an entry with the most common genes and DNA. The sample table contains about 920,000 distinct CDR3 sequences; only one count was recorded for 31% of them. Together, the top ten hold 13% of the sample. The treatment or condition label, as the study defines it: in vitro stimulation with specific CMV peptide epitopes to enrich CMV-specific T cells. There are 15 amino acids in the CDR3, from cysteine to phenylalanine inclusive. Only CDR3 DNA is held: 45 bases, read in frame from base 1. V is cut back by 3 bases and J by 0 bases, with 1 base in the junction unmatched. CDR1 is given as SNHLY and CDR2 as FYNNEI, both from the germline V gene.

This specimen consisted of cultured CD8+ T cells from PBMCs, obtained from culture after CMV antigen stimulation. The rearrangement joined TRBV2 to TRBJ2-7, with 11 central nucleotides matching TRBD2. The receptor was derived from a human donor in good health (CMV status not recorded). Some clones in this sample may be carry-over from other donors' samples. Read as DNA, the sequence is TGTGCCAGCAGTGACACTAGCGGGAGCTCCTACGAGCAGTACTTC. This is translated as CASSDTSGSSYEQYF.